Listed below are T cell receptor beta chains from one sample, sequenced in a study of blood T cell repertoires in COVID-19. The protocol was immunoSEQ multiplex PCR, while the TCRdb copy is restricted to in-frame clones and leaves out a portion. The sample holds approximately 220,000 clones, over 80% seen once. The sequenced sample was peripheral blood. These receptors were collected from a man in his forties or fifties with acute or convalescent COVID-19. Each CDR3 is given with its conserved first and last residue. The D gene is left open where the match is weak. Some rows mark clone size as missing; the rest say once, few, many or name a class of expanded clone.

size,J,V,D,CDR3,DNA
-,TRBJ2-3,TRBV3-1/TRBV3-2,-,CASRAGSTDTQYF,TGTGCCAGCAGAGCGGGCAGCACAGATACGCAGTATTTT
-,TRBJ1-2,TRBV7-2,TRBD1,CASSLRVTGERGYTF,TGTGCCAGCAGCCTTCGGGTGACAGGGGAAAGAGGCTACACCTTC
-,TRBJ1-2,TRBV19,-,CASSIGPDSYGYTF,TGTGCCAGTAGTATAGGTCCAGATTCTTATGGCTACACCTTC
-,TRBJ1-2,TRBV12-5,-,CASASGVSGYTF,TGTGCTAGTGCCTCAGGGGTTAGCGGCTACACCTTC
-,TRBJ1-5,TRBV5-6,-,CASSFGRVRQPQHF,TGTGCCAGCAGCTTTGGCAGGGTCCGTCAGCCCCAGCATTTT
-,TRBJ1-4,TRBV4-1,-,CASSQESRGPTNEKLFF,TGCGCCAGCAGCCAAGAAAGCAGGGGACCAACTAATGAAAAACTGTTTTTT
-,TRBJ2-5,TRBV6-2/TRBV6-3,TRBD1,CASSYRTGKETQYF,TGTGCCAGCAGTTACCGGACAGGAAAAGAGACCCAGTACTTC
-,TRBJ2-1,TRBV4-3,-,CASSQEAGSMAYNEQFF,TGCGCCAGCAGCCAAGAGGCCGGGAGTATGGCCTACAATGAGCAGTTCTTC
-,TRBJ1-2,TRBV6-5,TRBD1,CASSYYQGAKGGYTF,TGTGCCAGCAGTTACTATCAGGGGGCGAAAGGTGGCTACACCTTC
-,TRBJ2-3,TRBV29-1,-,CSVEEGRGGTDTQYF,TGCAGCGTTGAAGAGGGCAGGGGTGGCACAGATACGCAGTATTTT
-,TRBJ1-1,TRBV10-1,-,CASTYRIEAFF,TGCGCCAGCACCTACAGGATTGAAGCTTTCTTT
-,TRBJ2-1,TRBV27,-,CASSILSSYNEQFF,TGTGCCAGCAGTATCCTGAGCTCCTACAATGAGCAGTTCTTC
-,TRBJ2-5,TRBV5-1,TRBD2,CASSLVAGKETQYF,TGCGCCAGCAGCTTGGTAGCGGGTAAAGAGACCCAGTACTTC
-,TRBJ2-7,TRBV18,TRBD2,CASSPASGSVYEQYF,TGTGCCAGCTCACCAGCTAGCGGGAGTGTGTACGAGCAGTACTTC
-,TRBJ2-1,TRBV4-1,-,CASSQDRVRGIYNEQFF,TGCGCCAGCAGCCAAGATCGGGTGAGGGGGATATACAATGAGCAGTTCTTC
-,TRBJ1-6,TRBV27,-,CASSLSRGSPLHF,TGTGCCAGCAGTTTATCCAGGGGTTCACCCCTCCACTTT
-,TRBJ2-1,TRBV7-2,TRBD2,CASSPLGGLAGGDEQFF,TGTGCCAGCAGCCCCCTCGGCGGACTAGCGGGAGGCGATGAGCAGTTCTTC
-,TRBJ2-5,TRBV5-1,-,CASSPLSREETQYF,TGCGCCAGCAGCCCCCTCTCTAGGGAGGAGACCCAGTACTTC
few,TRBJ2-7,TRBV27,-,CASSEISESYEQYF,TGTGCCAGCAGTGAGATCTCGGAGTCCTACGAGCAGTACTTC
-,TRBJ1-3,TRBV9,TRBD1,CASSPGTGGFASGNTIYF,TGTGCCAGCAGCCCTGGGACAGGGGGCTTCGCCTCTGGAAACACCATATATTTT
-,TRBJ1-1,TRBV9,-,CASSVYRDTEAFF,TGTGCCAGCAGCGTATATCGGGACACTGAAGCTTTCTTT
-,TRBJ1-4,TRBV12-3/TRBV12-4,-,CASSQIHTEKLFF,TGTGCCAGCAGCCAAATCCACACGGAAAAACTGTTTTTT
-,TRBJ1-2,TRBV3-1/TRBV3-2,-,CASRSNNYGYTF,TGTGCCAGCAGGAGCAACAACTATGGCTACACCTTC
-,TRBJ2-3,TRBV19,-,CASSPGAEDTQYF,TGTGCCAGTAGTCCAGGGGCAGAAGATACGCAGTATTTT
few,TRBJ1-5,TRBV2,TRBD1,CASSGDSPYSNQPQHF,TGTGCCAGCAGTGGGGACAGTCCCTATAGCAATCAGCCCCAGCATTTT
-,TRBJ1-1,TRBV30,-,CACKKRGGRENTEAFF,TGTGCCTGCAAAAAGAGGGGGGGTAGGGAGAACACTGAAGCTTTCTTT
-,TRBJ1-3,TRBV18,-,CASSPAIISGNTIYF,TGTGCCAGCTCACCGGCAATTATCTCTGGAAACACCATATATTTT
-,TRBJ2-7,TRBV11-3,-,CASSLGRSYEQYF,TGTGCCAGCAGCTTAGGGAGGTCCTACGAGCAGTACTTC
-,TRBJ2-1,TRBV4-3,TRBD2,CASSQTSGRVYNEQFF,TGCGCCAGCAGCCAGACTAGCGGGAGGGTCTACAATGAGCAGTTCTTC
-,TRBJ2-1,TRBV6-2/TRBV6-3,-,CASSYLPGKQFF,TGTGCCAGCAGTTACCTCCCGGGGAAGCAGTTCTTC
-,TRBJ1-1,TRBV5-1,-,CASSSQGLNTEAFF,TGCGCCAGCAGCTCCCAGGGCTTGAACACTGAAGCTTTCTTT
once,TRBJ1-6,TRBV4-1,-,CASSQIWPSYNSPLHF,TGCGCCAGCAGCCAAATTTGGCCGTCCTATAATTCACCCCTCCACTTT
-,TRBJ2-2,TRBV5-1,TRBD1,CASSFRGQNTGELFF,TGCGCCAGCAGCTTCAGGGGGCAAAACACCGGGGAGCTGTTTTTT
-,TRBJ2-1,TRBV25-1,-,CASSPRKWANNEQFF,TGTGCCAGCAGTCCCCGTAAGTGGGCAAACAATGAGCAGTTCTTC
-,TRBJ2-1,TRBV6-5,TRBD2,CASSTLAVSYNEQFF,TGTGCCAGCAGTACCCTAGCGGTGTCCTACAATGAGCAGTTCTTC
-,TRBJ2-2,TRBV25-1,TRBD1,CASQNPGQSTGELFF,TGTGCCAGCCAAAATCCGGGACAGTCCACCGGGGAGCTGTTTTTT
-,TRBJ1-1,TRBV6-5,TRBD1,CASSQGGPGTEAFF,TGTGCCAGCAGTCAGGGGGGCCCGGGGACTGAAGCTTTCTTT
-,TRBJ2-1,TRBV5-5,TRBD2,CASSLLQSRRTSGKYNEQFF,TGTGCCAGCAGCTTGCTCCAATCTCGGCGGACTAGCGGGAAATACAATGAGCAGTTCTTC
-,TRBJ1-5,TRBV2,-,CASSEGQGYQPQHF,TGTGCCAGCAGTGAAGGGCAGGGTTATCAGCCCCAGCATTTT
-,TRBJ2-2,TRBV24-1,-,CATSPGQNTGELFF,TGTGCCACCAGCCCGGGACAGAACACCGGGGAGCTGTTTTTT